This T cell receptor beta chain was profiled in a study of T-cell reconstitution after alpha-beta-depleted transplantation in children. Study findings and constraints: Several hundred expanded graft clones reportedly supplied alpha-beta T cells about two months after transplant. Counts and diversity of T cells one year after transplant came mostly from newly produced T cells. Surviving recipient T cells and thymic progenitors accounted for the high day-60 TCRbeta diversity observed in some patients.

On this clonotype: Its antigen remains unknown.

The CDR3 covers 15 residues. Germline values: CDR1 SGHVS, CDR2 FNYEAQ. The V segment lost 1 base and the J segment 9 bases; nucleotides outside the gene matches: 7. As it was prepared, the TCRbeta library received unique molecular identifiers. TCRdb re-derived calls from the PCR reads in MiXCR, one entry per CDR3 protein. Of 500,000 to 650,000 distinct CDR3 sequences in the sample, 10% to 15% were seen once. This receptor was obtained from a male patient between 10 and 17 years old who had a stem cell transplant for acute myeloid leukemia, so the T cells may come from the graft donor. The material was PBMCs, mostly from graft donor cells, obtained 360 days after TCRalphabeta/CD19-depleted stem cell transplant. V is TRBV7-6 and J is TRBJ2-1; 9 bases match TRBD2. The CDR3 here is CASSLGGGGAFEQFF. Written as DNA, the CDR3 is TGTGCCAGCAGCTTAGGGGGCGGGGGGGCGTTTGAGCAGTTCTTC.